This is a list of T cell receptor beta chains from one sample in a study of identifying expanded T cells in peripheral blood. Libraries were prepared by immunoSEQ multiplex PCR; TCRdb keeps only in-frame clonotypes and omits some of them. The sample holds 100,000 or so clones, approximately 90% seen once. The sample taken for sequencing was blood. The receptors come from a person between 18 and 75 years old in good health. Both conserved end residues are part of each CDR3. The D gene is left open where the match is weak. A clone size is listed for some rows: how often the clone was seen (once, few, many), or a class if it is expanded.

d_gene | j_gene | abundance | v_gene | CDR3nt | CDR3aa
- | TRBJ1-2 | - | TRBV7-9 | TGTGCCAGCAGCTTAGCAGCAGGCGGAGGAGGATATGGCTACACCTTC | CASSLAAGGGGYGYTF
- | TRBJ1-3 | - | TRBV7-9 | TGTGCCAGCAGCTTCTCTGGAAACACCATATATTTT | CASSFSGNTIYF
- | TRBJ2-7 | few | TRBV10-3 | TGTGCCATCAGGCCAGCCGGGACACGGTCCTACGAGCAGTACTTC | CAIRPAGTRSYEQYF
TRBD1 | TRBJ1-6 | - | TRBV5-6 | TGTGCCAGCAGCCGGAGACAGGGCCGGTCACCCCTCCACTTT | CASSRRQGRSPLHF
TRBD1 | TRBJ1-1 | - | TRBV27 | TGTGCCAGCAACATACAGGGGGCGCGTCCGACTGAAGCTTTCTTT | CASNIQGARPTEAFF
- | TRBJ1-5 | - | TRBV7-2 | TGTGCCAGCAGCGCAAACGGTCAGCCCCAGCATTTT | CASSANGQPQHF
TRBD1 | TRBJ1-5 | - | TRBV18 | TGTGCCAGCTCTCAGACAGGGGTGAGTCAGCCCCAGCATTTT | CASSQTGVSQPQHF
TRBD1 | TRBJ1-5 | - | TRBV19 | TGTGCCAGTAGTTTGATCAGGGGGCTGGCTCAGCCCCAGCATTTT | CASSLIRGLAQPQHF
- | TRBJ2-7 | - | TRBV27 | TGTGCCAGCAGCCCCTATGACGAGTACGAGCAGTACTTC | CASSPYDEYEQYF
- | TRBJ2-1 | - | TRBV27 | TGTGCCAGCAGTCTACTGAGCGGAGGGGAGCAGTTCTTC | CASSLLSGGEQFF
- | TRBJ1-6 | - | TRBV6-5 | TGTGCCAGCAGTCAGGGGTTTAATTCACCCCTCCACTTT | CASSQGFNSPLHF
TRBD2 | TRBJ2-5 | - | TRBV7-2 | TGTGCCAGCAGCCCCCCGGGACTAGCGGGGGAGGAGACCCAGTACTTC | CASSPPGLAGEETQYF
- | TRBJ2-3 | - | TRBV11-2 | TGTGCCAGCAGCTTAGAATTCGGCGGGGGCGTAACAGATACGCAGTATTTT | CASSLEFGGGVTDTQYF
TRBD1 | TRBJ2-7 | - | TRBV29-1 | TGCAGCGTTGAAGTTAGGACAGGGGTTCTCTACGAGCAGTACTTC | CSVEVRTGVLYEQYF
TRBD1 | TRBJ1-1 | - | TRBV5-4 | TGTGCCAGCAGCAGACAGGGACGGGGGACTGAAGCTTTCTTT | CASSRQGRGTEAFF
- | TRBJ2-7 | - | TRBV11-3 | TGTGCCAGCAGCTCCGGGGACTACGAGCAGTACTTC | CASSSGDYEQYF
- | TRBJ1-5 | - | TRBV11-1 | TGTGCCAGCAGCGTGGCCTTTAATCAGCCCCAGCATTTT | CASSVAFNQPQHF
- | TRBJ1-2 | - | TRBV5-1 | TGCGCCAGCAGCCTCGGACAGATCTATGGCTACACCTTC | CASSLGQIYGYTF
- | TRBJ2-7 | - | TRBV4-1 | TGCGCCAGCAGCATCTCCCCCCTCTACGAGCAGTACTTC | CASSISPLYEQYF
- | TRBJ1-1 | - | TRBV4-1 | TGCGCCAGCAGCCAAGTCGAGGACACTGAAGCTTTCTTT | CASSQVEDTEAFF
- | TRBJ2-5 | - | TRBV28 | TGTGCCAGCAGTCCGATTAGGGGTGGAGAGACCCAGTACTTC | CASSPIRGGETQYF
- | TRBJ2-7 | - | TRBV21-1 | TGTGCCAGCAGCAAAGGAAACGGGGCCAGCTCCTACGAGCAGTACTTC | CASSKGNGASSYEQYF
TRBD1 | TRBJ2-6 | - | TRBV28 | TGTGCCAGCAGTTTCCCCCTGGAGACAGGGGCCTCTGGGGCCAACGTCCTGACTTTC | CASSFPLETGASGANVLTF
- | TRBJ2-5 | - | TRBV4-3 | TGCGCCAGCAGCCAAGATTTCCGGTTCCAAGAGACCCAGTACTTC | CASSQDFRFQETQYF
TRBD1 | TRBJ1-1 | - | TRBV19 | TGTGCCAGTAGTACGGGACAGGGGGACACTGAAGCTTTCTTT | CASSTGQGDTEAFF
- | TRBJ1-3 | - | TRBV19 | TGTGCCAGTAATCGCAGGGTGAGCTCTGGAAACACCATATATTTT | CASNRRVSSGNTIYF
TRBD1 | TRBJ1-3 | - | TRBV4-3 | TGCGCCAGCAGCCCAGGGACAGTTTCAAACACCATATATTTT | CASSPGTVSNTIYF
TRBD1 | TRBJ1-6 | few | TRBV9 | TGTGCCAGCAGCGTCCAGGGGGATAATTCACCCCTCCACTTT | CASSVQGDNSPLHF
- | TRBJ1-5 | few | TRBV18 | TGTGCCAGCTCAACCGGACAGAGCGGCAATCAGCCCCAGCATTTT | CASSTGQSGNQPQHF
- | TRBJ1-2 | - | TRBV10-3 | TGTGCCATCAGTGACCTCTCCTATGGCTACACCTTC | CAISDLSYGYTF
- | TRBJ2-7 | - | TRBV6-6 | TGTGCCAGCAGTTACGGGTCTCCCGAGCAGTACTTC | CASSYGSPEQYF
TRBD2 | TRBJ2-5 | - | TRBV15 | TGTGCCACCAGCCCGGGCGGCCTAGCGGGGGCGCCTGGGGCCCAGTACTTC | CATSPGGLAGAPGAQYF
- | TRBJ1-3 | - | TRBV30 | TGTGCCTTTTCGAGGGGGGCTGGAAACACCATATATTTT | CAFSRGAGNTIYF
- | TRBJ1-2 | - | TRBV10-3 | TGTGCCATCAGTGCAGAAGGTAACTATGGCTACACCTTC | CAISAEGNYGYTF
- | TRBJ1-1 | - | TRBV27 | TGTGCCAGCAGCCCCCTGGGGGGCACTGAAGCTTTCTTT | CASSPLGGTEAFF
TRBD1 | TRBJ2-5 | - | TRBV5-4 | TGTGCCAGCAGTTTTAATAACAGGGGGGTGGGAGAGACCCAGTACTTC | CASSFNNRGVGETQYF
TRBD1 | TRBJ1-1 | - | TRBV18 | TGTGCCAGCCGACAGGGGATGAACACTGAAGCTTTCTTT | CASRQGMNTEAFF
- | TRBJ1-3 | - | TRBV7-9 | TGTGCCAGCAGCTTTCAAGGGACGACTGGAAACACCATATATTTT | CASSFQGTTGNTIYF
TRBD1 | TRBJ2-7 | - | TRBV7-9 | TGTGCCAGCAGCTTAGGGGACAGGGGCTCCTACGAGCAGTACTTC | CASSLGDRGSYEQYF
- | TRBJ2-3 | - | TRBV6-5 | TGTGCCACCAAGAACTTAAACACAGATACGCAGTATTTT | CATKNLNTDTQYF
TRBD2 | TRBJ2-7 | - | TRBV7-2 | TGTGCCAGCAGGCGTAGCGGGGGGCCGACCTACGAGCAGTACTTC | CASRRSGGPTYEQYF
- | TRBJ2-7 | - | TRBV18 | TGTGCCAGCTCGGACCTCTACGAGCAGTACTTC | CASSDLYEQYF
- | TRBJ2-3 | - | TRBV18 | TGTGCCAGCTCACCAGGCCCGGGGGCAGATACGCAGTATTTT | CASSPGPGADTQYF
- | TRBJ1-6 | - | TRBV5-6 | TGTGCCAGCAGCTTGTTCGCCAGGCAGAGCTCCTATAATTCACCCCTCCACTTT | CASSLFARQSSYNSPLHF
- | TRBJ2-5 | - | TRBV28 | TGTGCCAGCAGTTCCCTTATGATTGAGGCCCAGTACTTC | CASSSLMIEAQYF
- | TRBJ1-1 | - | TRBV19 | TGTGCCAGTAGTAACCAGGGTGGGAGCACTGAAGCTTTCTTT | CASSNQGGSTEAFF
- | TRBJ1-1 | few | TRBV10-2 | TGCGCCAGCAGTGAATCTTCGTGGACTGAAGCTTTCTTT | CASSESSWTEAFF
- | TRBJ2-5 | - | TRBV4-1 | TGCGCCAGCAGCCGCCGCGAGGTCCTAGCGAGCCAAGAGACCCAGTACTTC | CASSRREVLASQETQYF
TRBD2 | TRBJ2-7 | - | TRBV19 | TGTGCCAGTAGTATAGTAGCGGGGAGTCTGGGCGAGCAGTACTTC | CASSIVAGSLGEQYF
TRBD1 | TRBJ2-7 | - | TRBV7-8 | TGTGCCAGCAGCTTCGGGACAGGTGATTCCTACGAGCAGTACTTC | CASSFGTGDSYEQYF
- | TRBJ2-3 | - | TRBV7-5 | TGTGCCAGAAGCTACCCCTGGGCTAGCGGGGAGAGCACAGATACGCAGTATTTT | CARSYPWASGESTDTQYF